These T cell receptor beta chains were read from a single sample in a study of T cell changes during pregnancy in multiple sclerosis. Clones were sequenced by immunoSEQ multiplex PCR, and TCRdb holds only the in-frame ones, with some missing. This sample has tens of thousands of clones, with over 90% found just once. The source was peripheral blood, collected in the third trimester of pregnancy. These receptor sequences come from a female donor with multiple sclerosis, enrolled in a pregnancy study. CDR3s include the opening cysteine and the closing phenylalanine or tryptophan. Each record gives: clone size, D gene, J gene, V gene, CDR3 DNA, CDR3 protein. The D gene is left open where the match is weak. Clone size, where shown, is once, few, many, or a class for clones that have expanded.

. | TRBD2 | TRBJ2-3 | TRBV27 | TGTGCCAGCAGTTTATGGGGACTAGCGGGTTCCGCCCTCCCAGATACGCAGTATTTT | CASSLWGLAGSALPDTQYF
few | . | TRBJ2-1 | TRBV7-9 | TGTGCCAGCAGCTTAGCCGAGCATCTTGAGCAGTTCTTC | CASSLAEHLEQFF
. | . | TRBJ2-7 | TRBV30 | TGTGCCTGGAGTGTACGGGGATACGAGCAGTACTTC | CAWSVRGYEQYF
. | . | TRBJ2-5 | TRBV10-3 | TGTGCCATCAGTGAGAAAGCACAGCAAGAGACCCAGTACTTC | CAISEKAQQETQYF
once | . | TRBJ2-1 | TRBV7-9 | TGTGCCAGCAGCTTAGTATCGCCCGGTCACAATGAGCAGTTCTTC | CASSLVSPGHNEQFF
. | . | TRBJ1-4 | TRBV4-2 | TGTGCCAGCAGCCAAGAGGAACAGGCGAATGAAAAACTGTTTTTT | CASSQEEQANEKLFF
. | TRBD2 | TRBJ2-2 | TRBV29-1 | TGCAGCGCCCGGGAGGGAGGGACCGGGGAGCTGTTTTTT | CSAREGGTGELFF
few | TRBD1 | TRBJ2-7 | TRBV7-9 | TGTGCCAGCAGCTCCCGGGACAGAGGTGTTGAGCAGTACTTC | CASSSRDRGVEQYF
. | . | TRBJ1-5 | TRBV27 | TGTGCCAGCAGTTTATCAGGGGTAGGCCAGCCCCAGCATTTT | CASSLSGVGQPQHF
. | . | TRBJ2-4 | TRBV4-3 | TGCGCCAGCAGCCAAGGGGCGGGCAGGGGCATTCAGTACTTC | CASSQGAGRGIQYF
. | . | TRBJ1-2 | TRBV19 | TGTGCCAGTAGTATTGGGTCTCGGGGTATGCTTGATGGCTACACCTTC | CASSIGSRGMLDGYTF
. | TRBD2 | TRBJ2-7 | TRBV11-2 | TGTGCCAGCAGCTACCCTAGCGGGAGGGCCAACTACGAGCAGTACTTC | CASSYPSGRANYEQYF
. | TRBD1 | TRBJ2-1 | TRBV6-1 | TGTGCCAGCAGCGACCGGGACAGGGCATACAATGAGCAGTTCTTC | CASSDRDRAYNEQFF
once | TRBD2 | TRBJ2-5 | TRBV28 | TGTGCCAGCACCGCGGGGGAAGTTAAAGAGACCCAGTACTTC | CASTAGEVKETQYF
. | . | TRBJ2-1 | TRBV6-5 | TGTGCCAGCAGTTCCCGTGGGGGGGCTGGTGAGCAGTTCTTC | CASSSRGGAGEQFF
. | . | TRBJ1-2 | TRBV28 | TGTGCCAGCAGTAGGGACACTAACTATGGCTACACCTTC | CASSRDTNYGYTF
. | . | TRBJ2-7 | TRBV28 | TGTGCCAGCAGTATTAAGGGGGGGGAGTGGCTCTACGAGCAGTACTTC | CASSIKGGEWLYEQYF